Each of the 5 T cell receptor beta chains below was sequenced from the same sample in a study of beta chain features in type 1 diabetes. Study-wide results and caveats: Patients with Type 1 diabetes showed moderately but significantly shorter TCRB CDR3s in all four CD4+ subsets.

The whole isolated RNA underwent reverse transcription, so sequencing captured expressed TCRB transcripts. Only in-frame clones appear in the TCRdb table, and some are missing; sequencing was by immunoSEQ multiplex PCR. The sample lists a few hundred thousand clones, roughly a tenth occurring once. Antigens for these TCRs are unknown. Material for sequencing was naive CD4+ T cells from blood. All receptors come from a young man with type 1 diabetes.

This clone was seen only a few times. V and J are TRBV6-1 and TRBJ1-5; perhaps TRBD1 as D (6 bases). CDR3 size: 14 residues. CDR1 MNHNS and CDR2 SASEGT come from the germline V gene. V was trimmed by 6 bases and J by 9 bases, leaving 18 bases between them. The CDR3 reads CASRSMQGYAPQHF. CDR3 nucleotide sequence: TGTGCCAGCAGGAGTATGCAGGGGTATGCGCCCCAGCATTTT.

The sample holds a few counts of this clone. The chain carries TRBV6-4 and TRBJ2-1, with D tentatively TRBD1 (5 bases). The ends were cut back, 6 bases at V and 3 bases at J, with 15 bases in the middle. Per the germline V gene, CDR1 is MRHNA and CDR2 is SNTAGT. The CDR3 is 15 amino acids. The CDR3 DNA is TGTGCCAGCAGCATACAGGTCGATGGCTACAATGAGCAGTTCTTC. Its translation: CASSIQVDGYNEQFF.

V and J are TRBV5-6 and TRBJ1-1; TRBD1 might be the D (6 bases). CDR1 and CDR2 from the germline V gene are SGHDT and YYEEEE. The CDR3 contains 14 residues. The germline V and J ends were trimmed by 5 bases and 8 bases, with 19 bases remaining between them. The CDR3 sequence: CASRKQGGLIEAFF. CDR3 sequence (DNA): TGTGCCAGCAGGAAACAGGGAGGGCTGATCGAAGCTTTCTTT.

This clone has only one observation. The chain joins TRBV9 to TRBJ2-5; TRBD1 is a possible D gene (6 bases). This CDR3 spans 12 amino acids. Germline CDR1 and CDR2: SGDLS and YYNGEE. The V and J ends lost 3 bases and 7 bases respectively, with 10 bases between them. DNA for the CDR3: TGTGCCAGCAGCGCGCCCAGGGGGACCCAGTACTTC. This gives the protein CASSAPRGTQYF. Full variable domain (outside the CDR3, taken from reference TRBV9 and TRBJ2-5): DSGVTQTPKHLITATGQRVTLRCSPRSGDLSVYWYQQSLDQGLQFLIQYYNGEERAKGNILERFSAQQFPDLHSELNLSSLELGDSALYFCASSAPRGTQYFGPGTRLLVL.

This chain uses TRBV7-3 with TRBJ2-3; TRBD2 matches at 7 bases. Trimming cost V 2 bases and J 0 bases; bases outside gene matches: 2. Germline V lookup: CDR1 SGHTA, CDR2 FQGTGA. The CDR3 is 15 residues long. CDR3: CASSLGEGSTDTQYF. The CDR3 DNA reads TGTGCCAGCAGCTTAGGGGAGGGTAGCACAGATACGCAGTATTTT.